These 25 T cell receptor beta chains came from one sample sequenced in a study of response to subunit inactivated influenza vaccine. TCRdb recomputed calls from the RT-PCR reads with MiXCR, one row per CDR3 protein. The sample has more than 700,000 distinct CDR3 sequences, 21% seen once. The source was PBMCs from blood, collected around 5 days after vaccination. The origin of the receptors is a man aged 50 to 60 who received an inactivated influenza vaccine.

This clonotype was detected a few times. V and J are TRBV20-1 and TRBJ2-1, with a possible D match to TRBD2 (6 bases). The CDR3 length is 11 residues. Germline assignment: CDR1 DFQATT and CDR2 SNEGSKA (reference sequence). The DNA for the CDR3 is TGCAGCCTAGGCGGGATCAATGAGCAGTTCTTC. This translates into CSLGGINEQFF.

This clonotype was counted a few times. V and J are TRBV20-1 and TRBJ2-3; 8 positions agree with TRBD2. Germline-derived CDR1 and CDR2 are DFQATT and SNEGSKA (reference sequence). The CDR3 totals 15 residues. V lost 5 bases, J lost 0 bases, and 7 bases stayed unmatched. The CDR3 DNA sequence: TGCAGTGCTGGGATAGCGGGACCGAGCACAGATACGCAGTATTTT. Translated: CSAGIAGPSTDTQYF.

There are a few counts of this clonotype. Relative to the germline gene, one junction end is altered; a read error may explain this. In DNA form, the CDR3 reads TGTGCCTGGAGTCCTTTTGGCAGTCCTAGCTTC. Translation: CAWSPFGSPSF. The chain links TRBV30 to TRBJ2-5; D remains ambiguous. The CDR3 runs 11 residues. The germline V gene encodes CDR1 GTSNPN and CDR2 SVGIG (reference sequence).

The rearrangement joins TRBV20-1 to TRBJ2-7; TRBD2 might be the D (5 bases). CDR1 is DFQATT, CDR2 SNEGSKA, per germline (reference sequence). Trimming left V 0 bases short and J 1 base short, with 16 bases between. CDR3 size: 16 residues. The CDR3 nucleotides read TGCAGTGCTAGAGACCTTCGCCTAGCCTCGTCCTACGAGCAGTACTTC. This codes for CSARDLRLASSYEQYF.

This clonotype appeared a few times. As DNA, the CDR3 is TGTGCCAGCAGTTCTAGCGCCCGTCGGCTGTTCTTC. This sequence encodes CASSSSARRLFF. The chain couples TRBV12-3 or TRBV12-4 to TRBJ2-1, with D possibly being TRBD2 (6 bases). V lost 4 bases, J lost 15 bases, and 16 bases lay in between. This CDR3 is 12 amino acids long.

This clonotype has a count of ten or more. V gene TRBV18 combines with J gene TRBJ2-3; TRBD2 agrees at 12 bases. The CDR3 is made up of 16 amino acids. Germline trimming cut 5 bases from V and 5 bases from J; bases unmatched to any gene: 8. The germline gives CDR1 KGHSH, CDR2 LQKENI. The CDR3 loop is CASSTGLAGVGDTQYF. CDR3 in DNA: TGTGCCAGCTCAACGGGACTAGCGGGCGTGGGAGATACGCAGTATTTT.

This clonotype was seen only a few times. The J gene is TRBJ1-1, the V gene TRBV15, with D hard to call. This CDR3 has 12 amino acids. The V end was cut by 3 bases, the J end by 3 bases, with 5 bases between. Germline V gene lookup returns CDR1 LNHNV and CDR2 YYDKDF (reference sequence). The CDR3 nucleotides are TGTGCCACCAGCAGTCCAGACACTGAAGCTTTCTTT. Encoded protein: CATSSPDTEAFF.

This rearrangement joins TRBV20-1 to TRBJ2-1; 9 nucleotides line up with TRBD2. Trimming took 5 bases from V and 9 from J; bases not matched to a gene: 8. Per the germline V gene, CDR1 is DFQATT and CDR2 is SNEGSKA (reference sequence). The CDR3 is made up of 13 amino acids. The CDR3 spells CSAYSGSLGEQFF. Here the CDR3 DNA reads TGCAGTGCTTATAGCGGGAGCCTAGGTGAGCAGTTCTTC.

This clonotype has a handful of counts. J is TRBJ1-2 and V is TRBV6-1, with TRBD1 identical over 9 bases. The CDR3 has 17 amino acids. The V segment lost 8 bases and the J segment 2 bases; nucleotides outside the gene matches: 15. Germline loops: CDR1 MNHNS, CDR2 SASEGT. CDR3 in DNA: TGTGCCAGCGCGATGGGGTACTACAGGGGGCGCAACTATGGCTACACCTTC. As protein: CASAMGYYRGRNYGYTF.

This clonotype has ten or more counts. This sequence joins TRBV12-3 or TRBV12-4 and TRBJ2-3, with a tentative D call TRBD2 (6 bases). With 6 bases removed from V and 6 bases from J, the gap between germline ends came to 22 bases. This CDR3 region has 16 residues. In DNA form, the CDR3 reads TGTGCCAGCAGGCTCCATCCGACTAGTGGGTCCGATACGCAGTATTTT. It translates to CASRLHPTSGSDTQYF.

Only a few counts were recorded for this clonotype. V usage is TRBV10-3 and J usage is TRBJ2-3, with 9 bases fitting TRBD1. The germline gives CDR1 ENHRY, CDR2 SYGVKD. The CDR3 has 16 amino acids. Unmatched junction bases numbered 18, after V lost 10 bases and J lost 7 bases. In nucleotides, the CDR3 is TGTGCCACCTATCCGGGGGACAGGGAGGTCAGATATACGCAGTATTTT. It translates to CATYPGDREVRYTQYF.

This clonotype has just a few counts. The V and J genes are TRBV29-1 and TRBJ2-5; D uncertain. Trimming took 3 bases from V and 2 from J, leaving 7 bases between them. The CDR3 consists of 12 residues. CDR1 is SQVTM and CDR2 is ANQGSEA in the germline V gene. CDR3 region: CSVDSSQETQYF. CDR3 nucleotides: TGCAGCGTTGATAGCAGTCAAGAGACCCAGTACTTC.

This clonotype was seen at least ten times. The chain links TRBV6-1 to TRBJ2-1; 9 nucleotides agree with TRBD1. Trimming removed 7 bases from V and 1 base from J; junction bases left unmatched: 8. CDR1 is MNHNS and CDR2 is SASEGT in the germline V gene. This CDR3 is built from 16 residues. The CDR3 loop reads CASTLTGTGSYNEQFF. The CDR3 DNA is TGTGCCAGCACCTTGACCGGGACAGGGTCCTACAATGAGCAGTTCTTC.

The table lists this clonotype with a few counts. The V and J genes are TRBV5-1 and TRBJ2-2; possibly TRBD1 for D (6 bases). Germline CDR1 is SGHRS and CDR2 is YFSETQ. This CDR3 region has 17 residues. V was pared by 4 bases and J by 0 bases, with 16 bases between. CDR3 DNA sequence: TGCGCCAGCAGCGCCCTACCCAGGGGATCGAACACCGGGGAGCTGTTTTTT. Its protein product is CASSALPRGSNTGELFF.

This clonotype came up a few times. The chain is built from TRBV10-1 and TRBJ2-3; TRBD2 matches 7 bases. CDR3 size: 15 residues. V shed 2 bases, J shed 2 bases, and the junction held 4 bases outside the gene matches. Germline V gives CDR1 WNHNN, CDR2 SYGVQD (reference sequence). In DNA form, the CDR3 reads TGCGCCAGCAGTGAGATGCGGGGGTACACAGATACGCAGTATTTT. Translating gives CASSEMRGYTDTQYF.

In nucleotides, the CDR3 is TGCAGTGCTCCGGACAGGGGGCGAAGTACAGATACGCAGTATTTT. Its translation: CSAPDRGRSTDTQYF. The chain combines TRBV20-1 with TRBJ2-3; 11 nucleotides match TRBD1. Trimming removed 5 bases from V and 3 bases from J; junction bases left unmatched: 7. From germline, CDR1 is DFQATT and CDR2 SNEGSKA (reference sequence). This CDR3 spans 15 amino acids.

This sequence joins TRBV5-6 and TRBJ2-3; D gene unclear. The CDR3 consists of 11 residues. V shed 3 bases and J shed 11 bases, with 10 bases lying between them. Germline assignment: CDR1 SGHDT and CDR2 YYEEEE. CDR3 bases: TGTGCCAGCAGCTCCGGACCATGGCAGTATTTT. Translated, it gives CASSSGPWQYF.

The CDR3 sequence: CASSRGPLNSGNTIYF. CDR3 in DNA: TGTGCCAGCAGTAGGGGACCTCTTAACTCTGGAAACACCATATATTTT. V and J are TRBV27 and TRBJ1-3; tentative D call: TRBD1 (5 bases). This CDR3 contains 16 residues. The V gene lost 5 bases and the J gene lost 0 bases, with 14 bases spanning the gap. The germline CDR1 and CDR2 sequences are MNHEY and SMNVEV (reference sequence).

The chain uses TRBV10-3 and TRBJ2-3, with D maybe TRBD1 (6 bases). The germline V gene has CDR1 ENHRY and CDR2 SYGVKD. The CDR3 totals 16 residues. Trimming took off 0 bases at V and 2 bases at J, with 12 bases between the two ends. CDR3 in amino acids: CAISESVYRDTDTQYF. CDR3 nucleotide sequence: TGTGCCATCAGTGAGTCGGTCTACAGGGACACAGATACGCAGTATTTT.

The rearrangement links TRBV6-5 to TRBJ1-1, with 10 bases aligning to TRBD1. The V segment lost 4 bases and the J segment 3 bases; nucleotides outside the gene matches: 2. This CDR3 comprises 14 residues. Germline CDR1 MNHEY, CDR2 SVGAGI. CDR3: CASSSGQGYTEAFF. CDR3 coding DNA: TGTGCCAGCAGTTCGGGACAGGGGTACACTGAAGCTTTCTTT.

This sequence joins TRBV20-1 and TRBJ2-5, with 9 nucleotides matching TRBD1. The CDR3 sequence is 17 residues long. The germline V gene has CDR1 DFQATT and CDR2 SNEGSKA (reference sequence). V shed 0 bases and J 5 bases; nucleotides not matched to a gene: 13. CDR3 nucleotide sequence: TGCAGTGCTAGAGATCGGGACAGGGTGGTGATTTTGGAGACCCAGTACTTC. This encodes CSARDRDRVVILETQYF.

The chain carries TRBV10-3 and TRBJ2-1; 8 bases line up with TRBD1. Unmatched junction bases numbered 3, after V lost 3 bases and J lost 5 bases. The CDR3 runs to 14 residues. Germline V lookup: CDR1 ENHRY, CDR2 SYGVKD. The CDR3 reads CAISELTGDNEQFF. Written as DNA, the CDR3 is TGTGCCATCAGTGAATTGACAGGGGACAATGAGCAGTTCTTC.

This clonotype came up a few times. This chain uses TRBV20-1 with TRBJ2-1; D possibly corresponds to TRBD1 (6 bases). The length of the CDR3 is 14 residues. Germline V gives CDR1 DFQATT, CDR2 SNEGSKA (reference sequence). With 6 bases removed from V and 0 bases from J, the gap between germline ends came to 12 bases. The CDR3 region has the DNA TGCAGTGCGTGGGACACCCACTCCTACAATGAGCAGTTCTTC. It encodes CSAWDTHSYNEQFF.

The CDR3 coding sequence is TGCAGCGTTGGTAAGGCCCGGGGAACAGATACGCAGTATTTT. It translates to CSVGKARGTDTQYF. V and J are TRBV29-1 and TRBJ2-3; possible D gene TRBD2, 5 bases. Germline CDR1 SQVTM, CDR2 ANQGSEA. V lost 4 bases, J lost 3 bases, and 14 bases lay in between. The CDR3 runs 14 residues.

V and J are TRBV5-1 and TRBJ1-2, with D uncertain. The CDR3 has 16 amino acids. Germline V CDR1 and CDR2: SGHRS, YFSETQ. The V end was cut by 0 bases, the J end by 0 bases, with 12 bases between. The CDR3 DNA is TGCGCCAGCAGCTTGGTCCAACGAAGGACTAACTATGGCTACACCTTC. This translates into CASSLVQRRTNYGYTF. The full variable domain, in which reference TRBV5-1 and TRBJ1-2 provide the parts outside the CDR3, is KAGVTQTPRYLIKTRGQQVTLSCSPISGHRSVSWYQQTPGQGLQFLFEYFSETQRNKGNFPGRFSGRQFSNSRSEMNVSTLELGDSALYLCASSLVQRRTNYGYTFGSGTRLTVV.